These T cell receptor beta chains were read from a single sample in a study of spatial heterogeneity in lung cancer. MiXCR, applied by TCRdb to the 5' RACE reads, yields one record per CDR3 protein. The table records 20,000 to 25,000 distinct CDR3 sequences, about 4.9% of them present only once. This sample comprised lung tumor tissue, obtained at surgery. The receptors here all came from a male donor with early-stage non-small cell lung cancer. The CDR3 runs from the conserved cysteine through the conserved F or W. The order of the fields is J gene, D gene, V gene, clone size, CDR3 DNA, CDR3 protein. The D gene is left open where the match is weak. Clone sizes are given selectively: once, few, many, or a class where the clone is expanded.

J: TRBJ2-7
D: -
V: TRBV4-3
size: many
DNA: TGCGCCAGCAGCCAAGACCCAGGGACGAAGGAGCAGTACTTC
CDR3: CASSQDPGTKEQYF

J: TRBJ2-5
D: TRBD1
V: TRBV6-6
size: many
DNA: TGTGCCAGCTCACAGGGGAGTTCATTAGAGACCCAGTACTTC
CDR3: CASSQGSSLETQYF

J: TRBJ2-3
D: -
V: TRBV3-1
size: medium-sized
DNA: TGTGCCAGCAGCCAGGACCCCTGGAGGGAAGCCGCGACAGATACGCAGTATTTT
CDR3: CASSQDPWREAATDTQYF

J: TRBJ1-6
D: -
V: TRBV27
size: many
DNA: TGTGCCAGCAGTAGAGATAATTCACCCCTCCACTTT
CDR3: CASSRDNSPLHF

J: TRBJ1-2
D: -
V: TRBV20-1
size: -
DNA: TGCAGTGCTCGCGACCCTAACTATGGCTACACCTTC
CDR3: CSARDPNYGYTF

J: TRBJ2-7
D: -
V: TRBV7-9
size: many
DNA: TGTGCCAGCAGCTTAGAGTACGAGCAGTACTTC
CDR3: CASSLEYEQYF

J: TRBJ1-6
D: -
V: TRBV7-2
size: many
DNA: TGTGCCAGCAGCTTAGGAACCGCGGGGAGTTCACCCCTCCACTTT
CDR3: CASSLGTAGSSPLHF

J: TRBJ2-7
D: -
V: TRBV29-1
size: many
DNA: TGCAGCGTTGAAGACCAGAGGGCGATCCTTGTCTTC
CDR3: CSVEDQRAILVF

J: TRBJ1-4
D: TRBD1
V: TRBV19
size: many
DNA: TGTGCCAGTAGTGTCCGTCCGGACAGGGTCGAAAAACTGTTTTTT
CDR3: CASSVRPDRVEKLFF

J: TRBJ2-5
D: TRBD1
V: TRBV29-1
size: many
DNA: TGCAGCGTTGATTCGGGACAGGGGCAGTCGACCCAGTACTTC
CDR3: CSVDSGQGQSTQYF

J: TRBJ2-7
D: TRBD2
V: TRBV6-6
size: many
DNA: TGTGCCAGCAGTAGGACTAGCGGGGGGGCCGCCTACGAGCAGTACTTC
CDR3: CASSRTSGGAAYEQYF

J: TRBJ2-1
D: -
V: TRBV29-1
size: many
DNA: TGCAGCGGGAAAGACAGGTCAATTGAGCAGTTCTTC
CDR3: CSGKDRSIEQFF

J: TRBJ1-1
D: -
V: TRBV18
size: -
DNA: TGTGCCAGCTCACCGACGGCAGGGGAGAACACTGAAGCTTTCTTT
CDR3: CASSPTAGENTEAFF

J: TRBJ2-1
D: TRBD1
V: TRBV7-3
size: -
DNA: TGTGCCAGCAGCTCCGGGACAGGGTCGTACAATGAGCAGTTCTTC
CDR3: CASSSGTGSYNEQFF

J: TRBJ1-1
D: -
V: TRBV7-9
size: many
DNA: TGTGCCAGCAGCCCCTGGAAGGGGGAGGACGGTGAAGCTTTCTTT
CDR3: CASSPWKGEDGEAFF

J: TRBJ1-1
D: TRBD1
V: TRBV20-1
size: many
DNA: TGCAGTGCCCCGGGCACAGGGGCAGCTGAAGCTTTCTTT
CDR3: CSAPGTGAAEAFF

J: TRBJ1-1
D: -
V: TRBV7-2
size: -
DNA: TGTGCCAGCAGCTTGTACGCAGGGAGGGAAGCTTTCTTT
CDR3: CASSLYAGREAFF

J: TRBJ2-7
D: TRBD2
V: TRBV11-1
size: many
DNA: TGTGCCAGCAGCTTAAGCGGGACCACCCCCTACGAGCAGTACTTC
CDR3: CASSLSGTTPYEQYF

J: TRBJ2-1
D: TRBD2
V: TRBV2
size: few
DNA: TGTGCCAGCAGAACTAGCGGGGGGTGGAATGAGCAGTTCTTC
CDR3: CASRTSGGWNEQFF

J: TRBJ2-3
D: -
V: TRBV4-2
size: few
DNA: TGTGCCAGCAGCCAAGTCGACCGCACAGATACGCAGTATTTT
CDR3: CASSQVDRTDTQYF

J: TRBJ1-2
D: -
V: TRBV3-1
size: many
DNA: TGTGCCAGCGGTAAACAACGGGGCTATGGCTACACCTTC
CDR3: CASGKQRGYGYTF

J: TRBJ2-3
D: -
V: TRBV20-1
size: many
DNA: TGCAGTGCTATTTTATTCAGTCAAGCAGATACGCAGTATTTT
CDR3: CSAILFSQADTQYF

J: TRBJ1-1
D: TRBD1
V: TRBV6-5
size: many
DNA: TGTGCCAGCAGTTACTCAAAGCAGGGGGCGTCTTTCTTT
CDR3: CASSYSKQGASFF

J: TRBJ2-2
D: TRBD2
V: TRBV6-5
size: -
DNA: TGTGCCAGCTCGTTGGCTAGCGGGAGGTTTAACACCGGGGAGCTGTTTTTT
CDR3: CASSLASGRFNTGELFF

J: TRBJ2-1
D: -
V: TRBV29-1
size: medium-sized
DNA: TGCAGCGCCCGAGGGCAGGAACGGAAGAATGAGCAGTTCTTC
CDR3: CSARGQERKNEQFF

J: TRBJ1-1
D: -
V: TRBV7-8
size: many
DNA: TGTGCCAGCAGCTTTGGAGGGAACACTGAAGCTTTCTTT
CDR3: CASSFGGNTEAFF

J: TRBJ1-2
D: -
V: TRBV29-1
size: many
DNA: TGCAGCGCTAGCGGACAGCATGGCTACACCTTC
CDR3: CSASGQHGYTF

J: TRBJ1-2
D: -
V: TRBV7-3
size: many
DNA: TGTGCCAGCAGCCCAAGTCCGGGGGACTATGGCTACACCTTC
CDR3: CASSPSPGDYGYTF

J: TRBJ2-3
D: TRBD2
V: TRBV5-1
size: many
DNA: TGCGCCAGCAGCTTGGCCCGGACTAGCGGAACAGATACGCAGTATTTT
CDR3: CASSLARTSGTDTQYF

J: TRBJ1-6
D: -
V: TRBV11-2
size: many
DNA: TGTGCCAGCAGCTTAGAGTTTGGAGGGACCCTTTCACCCCTCCACTTT
CDR3: CASSLEFGGTLSPLHF

J: TRBJ2-3
D: -
V: TRBV5-1
size: many
DNA: TGCGCCAGCAGCTTGGAACGTCCGGTAACAGATACGCAGTATTTT
CDR3: CASSLERPVTDTQYF

J: TRBJ2-5
D: -
V: TRBV7-9
size: many
DNA: TGTGCCAGCAGCCCCGAATCCGAGGAGACCCAGTACTTC
CDR3: CASSPESEETQYF

J: TRBJ1-1
D: TRBD1
V: TRBV9
size: medium-sized
DNA: TGTGCCAGCACCGTGACAGGGATGAACACTGAAGCTTTCTTT
CDR3: CASTVTGMNTEAFF

J: TRBJ2-7
D: -
V: TRBV30
size: -
DNA: TGTGCCTGGAGGGCATTGGGAGAGCAGTACTTC
CDR3: CAWRALGEQYF

J: TRBJ1-2
D: -
V: TRBV7-9
size: many
DNA: TGTGCCAGCAGCTTAGCCGGGCCTTATGGCTACACCTTC
CDR3: CASSLAGPYGYTF

J: TRBJ2-1
D: -
V: TRBV7-9
size: many
DNA: TGTGCCAGCAGCTTACGGACCCATGGGGCATACAATGAGCAGTTCTTC
CDR3: CASSLRTHGAYNEQFF

J: TRBJ2-4
D: TRBD1
V: TRBV28
size: many
DNA: TGTGCCAGCAGGGAGGACAGGGCTAGAAACATTCAGTACTTC
CDR3: CASREDRARNIQYF

J: TRBJ1-5
D: -
V: TRBV12-3/TRBV12-4
size: many
DNA: TGTGCCAGCAACCAGGGGTATAGCAATCAGCCCCAGCATTTT
CDR3: CASNQGYSNQPQHF

J: TRBJ2-7
D: TRBD1
V: TRBV10-3
size: -
DNA: TGTGCCATCAGTCGGGACAGGAGCTCCTACGAGCAGTACTTC
CDR3: CAISRDRSSYEQYF